This T cell receptor (beta chain) was found in a study of beta chain features in type 1 diabetes (dated 2018 in TCRdb). With respect to the entire study: Mean age, gender distribution, total cell number and subset yield did not differ between patients and healthy donors. Whereas all 30 or so donors provided naive and central memory subsets, regulatory and stem cell-like memory subsets were isolated from just 8 patients and roughly eight healthy donors. A total of roughly 100 million sorted cells were examined across all samples, and the number of cells per subset was strongly correlated with RNA yield. In the study, recently diagnosed type 1 diabetes patients and matched healthy donors were compared on the TCRB repertoires of their sorted circulating CD4+ T cell subsets. Study-level results and caveats: Naive, central memory and regulatory TCRB repertoires appeared to be more alike among patients than among healthy donors. PCR might favor shorter templates, but patient and control samples were amplified and corrected together, so any skew would affect both groups equally. Fewer insertions and more nucleotide deletions at VDJ recombination sites were observed in patients with type 1 diabetes, implying thymic rearrangement abnormalities. In all four CD4+ subsets, TCRB CDR3 length was moderately but significantly shorter in type 1 diabetes patients. Only small numbers of individuals were included in the HLA sub-analyses, which left unresolved whether HLA type had any influence on TCRB rearrangement. Because cDNA was sequenced instead of genomic DNA, activated cells with high expression could be over-represented, although the groups did not differ in activation or CD3 levels.

A few counts support this clone. Its antigen is currently not known. No base quality values were provided; no much bigger clone lies one nucleotide off. Other nucleotide sequences from this sample produce the same CDR3. The germline V gene yields SQVTM for CDR1 and ANQGSEA for CDR2. The CDR3 covers 12 residues, taking in both the cysteine and the phenylalanine. The read is trimmed to its CDR3 DNA, 36 bases read in frame from base 1. Trimming costs V 4 bases and J 2 bases, and their ends lie 7 bases apart. All of the isolated RNA was reverse transcribed with the High Capacity cDNA Reverse Transcription Kit, so expressed TCRB transcripts were sequenced. Deep immunoSEQ sequencing was performed on naive, central memory and regulatory T cell samples, with an average of around 3.5 million total reads per sample. After sorted cells were lysed in RLT buffer, RNA was extracted with DNase-treated RNeasy Micro or Mini kits, with the choice depending on cell number. To prevent cross-contamination, every cell subset was processed on its own, while patient and healthy donor samples were processed together. TCRB sequences were amplified from cDNA with the immunoSEQ multiplex PCR, producing 87-bp fragments spanning the CDR3 region. Sequencing of the amplicons was performed on the Illumina HiSeq platform. The original pipeline was this. PCR bias was computationally corrected using synthetic template baselines, reads within Hamming distance 2 were collapsed, and singletons that could not be merged were discarded. Reads were aligned against IMGT so that V, D and J genes, CDR3 length and insertions or deletions at six rearrangement sites could be assigned. Within each subset, clonotype counts were normalized to sorted cell number, and only after that were true diversity and Gini coefficients computed with the tcR R package. Repertoire sharing was quantified using the overlap coefficient calculated on TCRB nucleotide sequences. In TCRdb, the immuneACCESS table is reduced to in-frame sequences with V and J assigned. These tables do not hold every clone; where another copy was compared, an unresolved V gene accounts for under half, and the others remain unexplained. The V and J calls and the clone size are those of that table, but D and trimming were determined from the DNA. The sample contains some 300,000 clones, about 8.5% of them found a single time. The ten largest account for under 1.3% of the sample.

From each donor, a single peripheral blood sample of around 120 mL on average was drawn into heparinised tubes. Naive, central memory, regulatory and stem cell-like memory CD4+ T cells were sorted on a BD FACSAria II using a panel including CD45RO, CCR7, CD25, CD127, CD95 and CD27. A purity above 95% was achieved for all sorted populations. PBMCs were separated immediately by Lymphoprep density gradient centrifugation and were stained directly, without being cultured. So that batch effects would be minimized, each experiment stained and sorted samples in pairs, pairing one healthy donor with one patient.

Sequencing used central memory CD4+ T cells from blood. The V and J genes are TRBV29-1 and TRBJ2-3; the D gene is not confidently resolved. This sequence was found in a woman younger than 30 in good health. The DNA is TGCAGCGTTGGTGGAGACACAGATACGCAGTATTTT. This sequence encodes CSVGGDTDTQYF.